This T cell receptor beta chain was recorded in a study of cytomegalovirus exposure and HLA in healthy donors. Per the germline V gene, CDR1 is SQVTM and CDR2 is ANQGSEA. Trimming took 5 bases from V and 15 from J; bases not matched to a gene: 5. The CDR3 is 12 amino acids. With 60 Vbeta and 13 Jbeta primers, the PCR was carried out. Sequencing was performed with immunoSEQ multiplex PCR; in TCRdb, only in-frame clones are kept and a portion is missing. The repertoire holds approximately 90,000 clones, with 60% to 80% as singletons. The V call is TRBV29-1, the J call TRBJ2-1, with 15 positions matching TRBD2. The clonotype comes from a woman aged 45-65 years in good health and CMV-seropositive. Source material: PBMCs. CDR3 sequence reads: CSVRTSGRVPFF. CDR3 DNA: TGCAGCGTTAGGACTAGCGGGAGGGTTCCGTTCTTC.